These 10 T cell receptor beta chains were sequenced from one sample in a study of blood T cells in healthy people across ages. Alongside a J-beta primer mix, a sample-barcoded 5' primer served in a second PCR lasting 7 to 11 cycles. Using its own MiXCR run on the 5' RACE reads, TCRdb lists one record per CDR3 protein. There are some 920,000 distinct CDR3 sequences in the sample; roughly half occur only once, and roughly a fifth lies in the top ten. What was sequenced was blood. These receptors came from a woman in her fifties or sixties in good health.

The table lists this clonotype with a few counts. This chain uses TRBV25-1 with TRBJ1-1; 7 bases match TRBD1. Germline CDR1 and CDR2: MGHDK and SYGVNS. The CDR3 consists of 17 residues. Trimming removed 2 bases from V and 1 base from J; junction bases left unmatched: 10. The CDR3 DNA is TGTGCCAGCAGTGAAAAGCCGGGACAGCCACAGAACACTGAAGCTTTCTTT. It yields the protein CASSEKPGQPQNTEAFF.

V usage is TRBV6-2 or TRBV6-3 and J usage is TRBJ2-1; D is uncertain. The CDR3 sequence is 13 residues long. V was shortened by 6 bases and J by 2 bases, with 8 bases between the two germline ends. Per the germline V gene, CDR1 is MNHEY and CDR2 is SVGEGT. The CDR3 protein is CASSPRPYNEQFF. CDR3 DNA: TGTGCCAGCAGCCCCCGACCCTACAATGAGCAGTTCTTC.

V usage is TRBV7-9 and J usage is TRBJ2-5, with D perhaps matching TRBD2 (5 bases). Trimming took 0 bases from V and 9 from J, leaving 14 bases between them. Germline CDR1 is SEHNR and CDR2 is FQNEAQ (reference sequence). The CDR3 length is 14 residues. For the CDR3, the DNA is TGTGCCAGCAGCTTAGCGACGGAGGTGGTGGCCCAGTACTTC. This gives the protein CASSLATEVVAQYF. Full variable domain (rest looked up from reference TRBV7-9 and TRBJ2-5): DTGVSQNPRHKITKRGQNVTFRCDPISEHNRLYWYRQTLGQGPEFLTYFQNEAQLEKSRLLSDRFSAERPKGSFSTLEIQRTEQGDSAMYLCASSLATEVVAQYFGPGTRLLVL.

This clonotype was seen more than once but under ten times. The chain couples TRBV29-1 to TRBJ2-1, with 7 bases lining up with TRBD2. Per germline, CDR1 SQVTM and CDR2 ANQGSEA. V dropped 7 bases and J dropped 6; count of bases not matched to a gene: 9. The CDR3 sequence is 13 residues long. CDR3 loop: CSAGELAPNEQFF. The CDR3 DNA is TGCAGCGCCGGAGAACTAGCGCCCAATGAGCAGTTCTTC.

The V and J genes are TRBV7-2 and TRBJ2-7; D is perhaps TRBD1 (5 bases). V was trimmed by 3 bases and J by 7 bases, leaving 13 bases between them. The length of the CDR3 is 13 residues. Germline V lookup: CDR1 SGHTA, CDR2 FQGNSA. The CDR3 coding sequence is TGTGCCAGCAGCTTCACAGAAGGGGCGGAGCAGTACTTC. Its translation: CASSFTEGAEQYF.

J is TRBJ2-7 and V is TRBV25-1; D is undetermined. Deletions cut 3 bases from V and 5 bases from J, with 11 bases between. The CDR3 extends over 13 amino acids. The V gene's germline CDR1 is MGHDK and CDR2 SYGVNS. The CDR3 region has the DNA TGTGCCAGCAGTGACGGCAGGTTCCACGAGCAGTACTTC. Residues: CASSDGRFHEQYF.

The CDR3 loop is CSTGTSGNNEQFF. The CDR3 DNA reads TGCAGTACCGGGACTAGCGGGAACAATGAGCAGTTCTTC. This chain connects TRBV20-1 to TRBJ2-1; 13 nucleotides agree with TRBD2. Losses at the gene ends were 8 bases for V and 5 bases for J; bases not matched to a gene: 3. CDR3 length equals 13 residues. In germline, CDR1 is DFQATT, CDR2 SNEGSKA (reference sequence).

This chain connects TRBV29-1 to TRBJ2-1, with 10 nucleotides matching TRBD2. Germline CDR1 is SQVTM and CDR2 is ANQGSEA. The CDR3 is 15 amino acids. The ends lost 6 bases at V and 4 bases at J; junction bases unmatched: 9. The CDR3 reads CSVRPGTSVYNEQFF. CDR3 DNA: TGCAGCGTCCGGCCCGGGACTAGCGTATACAATGAGCAGTTCTTC.

This chain connects TRBV20-1 to TRBJ2-7, with D perhaps TRBD2 (5 bases). The germline gives CDR1 DFQATT, CDR2 SNEGSKA (reference sequence). This CDR3 has 16 residues. Between the trimmed V and J ends, which lost 2 bases and 0 bases, there was a span of 17 bases. The CDR3 sequence: CSARPLLIGLSYEQYF. The CDR3 DNA reads as TGCAGTGCTAGACCCCTATTGATAGGACTCTCCTACGAGCAGTACTTC.

This clonotype was counted only a few times. CDR3 DNA: TGTGCCATCAGTGAGCCCAGGGACCACACAGATACGCAGTATTTT. As protein: CAISEPRDHTDTQYF. The chain carries TRBV10-3 and TRBJ2-3; D may correspond to TRBD1 or TRBD2 (5 bases each). Germline V gene data show CDR1 as ENHRY and CDR2 as SYGVKD. Trimming cost V 2 bases and J 2 bases, with 11 bases left between them. There are 15 residues in the CDR3.